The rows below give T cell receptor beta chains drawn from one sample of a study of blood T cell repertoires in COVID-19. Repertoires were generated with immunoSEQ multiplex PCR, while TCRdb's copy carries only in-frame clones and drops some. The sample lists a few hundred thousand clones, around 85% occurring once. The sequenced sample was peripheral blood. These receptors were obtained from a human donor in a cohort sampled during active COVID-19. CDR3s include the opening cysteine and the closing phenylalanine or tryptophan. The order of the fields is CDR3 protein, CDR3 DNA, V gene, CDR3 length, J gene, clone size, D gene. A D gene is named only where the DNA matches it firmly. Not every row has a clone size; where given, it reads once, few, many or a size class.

CDR3 protein: CASTPRGNQPQHF
CDR3 DNA: TGTGCCAGCACCCCCCGTGGCAATCAGCCCCAGCATTTT
V gene: TRBV6-2/TRBV6-3
CDR3 length: 13
J gene: TRBJ1-5
clone size: .
D gene: .

CDR3 protein: CASSEAFVSSYEQYF
CDR3 DNA: TGTGCCAGCAGTGAAGCGTTCGTTAGCTCCTACGAGCAGTACTTC
V gene: TRBV6-1
CDR3 length: 15
J gene: TRBJ2-7
clone size: .
D gene: .

CDR3 protein: CASSYAASGSYEQYF
CDR3 DNA: TGTGCCAGCAGTTACGCCGCTAGCGGGAGCTACGAGCAGTACTTC
V gene: TRBV6-6
CDR3 length: 15
J gene: TRBJ2-7
clone size: few
D gene: TRBD2

CDR3 protein: CASSEGTAGYTF
CDR3 DNA: TGTGCCAGCAGTGAAGGGACAGCGGGCTACACCTTC
V gene: TRBV6-1
CDR3 length: 12
J gene: TRBJ1-2
clone size: .
D gene: .

CDR3 protein: CASSIEAGSPLHF
CDR3 DNA: TGTGCCAGTAGTATAGAGGCAGGCTCACCCCTCCACTTT
V gene: TRBV19
CDR3 length: 13
J gene: TRBJ1-6
clone size: once
D gene: .

CDR3 protein: CASSPGTQAYEQYF
CDR3 DNA: TGTGCCAGCAGCCCCGGGACACAGGCCTACGAGCAGTACTTC
V gene: TRBV7-9
CDR3 length: 14
J gene: TRBJ2-7
clone size: .
D gene: .

CDR3 protein: CASMTSGLTGELFF
CDR3 DNA: TGTGCCTCTATGACTAGCGGGCTCACCGGGGAGCTGTTTTTT
V gene: TRBV30
CDR3 length: 14
J gene: TRBJ2-2
clone size: .
D gene: TRBD2

CDR3 protein: CASSLDRVGTDTQYF
CDR3 DNA: TGTGCCAGCTCACTCGACAGGGTGGGGACAGATACGCAGTATTTT
V gene: TRBV18
CDR3 length: 15
J gene: TRBJ2-3
clone size: .
D gene: TRBD1

CDR3 protein: CASSLGGGRGADTQYF
CDR3 DNA: TGTGCCAGCAGCTTAGGAGGCGGGAGGGGGGCAGATACGCAGTATTTT
V gene: TRBV7-9
CDR3 length: 16
J gene: TRBJ2-3
clone size: .
D gene: TRBD2

CDR3 protein: CASSPDRYGGRYGYTF
CDR3 DNA: TGTGCCAGCAGCCCCGATCGTTACGGGGGACGGTATGGCTACACCTTC
V gene: TRBV7-3
CDR3 length: 16
J gene: TRBJ1-2
clone size: .
D gene: .

CDR3 protein: CASSPPSGRGSYEQYF
CDR3 DNA: TGTGCCAGCAGCCCACCTAGCGGGAGGGGTTCCTACGAGCAGTACTTC
V gene: TRBV11-2
CDR3 length: 16
J gene: TRBJ2-7
clone size: .
D gene: TRBD2

CDR3 protein: CASSQDGQGTDTQYF
CDR3 DNA: TGTGCCAGCAGCCAAGATGGACAGGGCACAGATACGCAGTATTTT
V gene: TRBV4-2
CDR3 length: 15
J gene: TRBJ2-3
clone size: few
D gene: TRBD1

CDR3 protein: CASSLASGLAAPEQYF
CDR3 DNA: TGCGCCAGCAGCTTGGCCTCGGGGCTAGCGGCGCCCGAGCAGTACTTC
V gene: TRBV5-1
CDR3 length: 16
J gene: TRBJ2-7
clone size: few
D gene: TRBD2

CDR3 protein: CASSLPGRGAYEQYF
CDR3 DNA: TGTGCCAGCAGCTTACCCGGGAGGGGGGCCTACGAGCAGTACTTC
V gene: TRBV7-2
CDR3 length: 15
J gene: TRBJ2-7
clone size: .
D gene: TRBD2

CDR3 protein: CASSLATGGYGYTF
CDR3 DNA: TGCGCCAGCAGCTTGGCAACAGGGGGCTATGGCTACACCTTC
V gene: TRBV5-1
CDR3 length: 14
J gene: TRBJ1-2
clone size: .
D gene: TRBD1

CDR3 protein: CASSLGLAVPYEQYF
CDR3 DNA: TGTGCCAGCAGCCTGGGACTAGCGGTTCCCTACGAGCAGTACTTC
V gene: TRBV28
CDR3 length: 15
J gene: TRBJ2-7
clone size: .
D gene: TRBD2

CDR3 protein: CASLSGSSYNEQFF
CDR3 DNA: TGCGCCAGCCTTAGCGGTAGCTCCTACAATGAGCAGTTCTTC
V gene: TRBV10-1
CDR3 length: 14
J gene: TRBJ2-1
clone size: .
D gene: .

CDR3 protein: CSVEGGRNYGHTF
CDR3 DNA: TGCAGCGTTGAAGGGGGCCGTAACTATGGCCACACCTTC
V gene: TRBV29-1
CDR3 length: 13
J gene: TRBJ1-2
clone size: .
D gene: .

CDR3 protein: CASSLTHSQGAGNQPQHF
CDR3 DNA: TGTGCCAGCAGTTTAACCCATAGCCAGGGGGCAGGCAATCAGCCCCAGCATTTT
V gene: TRBV27
CDR3 length: 18
J gene: TRBJ1-5
clone size: once
D gene: TRBD1

CDR3 protein: CASSYSQGSDWETQYF
CDR3 DNA: TGTGCCAGCAGTTACTCTCAGGGATCGGATTGGGAGACCCAGTACTTC
V gene: TRBV6-5
CDR3 length: 16
J gene: TRBJ2-5
clone size: many
D gene: .

CDR3 protein: CASSQQGDVHQPQHF
CDR3 DNA: TGTGCCAGCAGCCAACAGGGGGATGTCCATCAGCCCCAGCATTTT
V gene: TRBV7-9
CDR3 length: 15
J gene: TRBJ1-5
clone size: .
D gene: TRBD1

CDR3 protein: CASSFSQREPEAFF
CDR3 DNA: TGTGCCAGCAGTTTCTCCCAGCGGGAACCTGAAGCTTTCTTT
V gene: TRBV27
CDR3 length: 14
J gene: TRBJ1-1
clone size: .
D gene: .

CDR3 protein: CASSWLYGTLDPYEQYF
CDR3 DNA: TGCGCCAGCAGCTGGTTATACGGGACTCTAGATCCCTACGAGCAGTACTTC
V gene: TRBV5-1
CDR3 length: 17
J gene: TRBJ2-7
clone size: .
D gene: .

CDR3 protein: CASTPYAGSNQPQHF
CDR3 DNA: TGTGCCAGCACCCCCTATGCCGGTAGCAATCAGCCCCAGCATTTT
V gene: TRBV7-2
CDR3 length: 15
J gene: TRBJ1-5
clone size: .
D gene: .

CDR3 protein: CASSATAHSYEQYF
CDR3 DNA: TGTGCCAGCAGCGCGACAGCCCACTCCTACGAGCAGTACTTC
V gene: TRBV11-3
CDR3 length: 14
J gene: TRBJ2-7
clone size: .
D gene: .

CDR3 protein: CASSLASSSGRANEQFF
CDR3 DNA: TGTGCCAGCAGCTTGGCCTCAAGTAGCGGGAGGGCTAATGAGCAGTTCTTC
V gene: TRBV5-5
CDR3 length: 17
J gene: TRBJ2-1
clone size: .
D gene: TRBD2

CDR3 protein: CASSLRGQGSTDTQYF
CDR3 DNA: TGCGCCAGCAGCTTGAGGGGACAGGGTAGCACAGATACGCAGTATTTT
V gene: TRBV5-1
CDR3 length: 16
J gene: TRBJ2-3
clone size: .
D gene: TRBD1

CDR3 protein: CASSAGQGPQETQYF
CDR3 DNA: TGTGCCAGCAGCGCCGGACAGGGACCCCAAGAGACCCAGTACTTC
V gene: TRBV5-4
CDR3 length: 15
J gene: TRBJ2-5
clone size: few
D gene: TRBD1

CDR3 protein: CATSAGGQGVTNEKLFF
CDR3 DNA: TGTGCCACCAGTGCTGGTGGACAGGGAGTTACTAATGAAAAACTGTTTTTT
V gene: TRBV24-1
CDR3 length: 17
J gene: TRBJ1-4
clone size: .
D gene: TRBD1

CDR3 protein: CASSNPGQGAYEQYF
CDR3 DNA: TGTGCCAGCAGTAATCCGGGACAGGGTGCCTACGAGCAGTACTTC
V gene: TRBV6-2/TRBV6-3
CDR3 length: 15
J gene: TRBJ2-7
clone size: .
D gene: TRBD1

CDR3 protein: CASSTEGRGGYTF
CDR3 DNA: TGTGCCAGCTCAACCGAGGGCAGGGGCGGCTACACCTTC
V gene: TRBV18
CDR3 length: 13
J gene: TRBJ1-2
clone size: .
D gene: .

CDR3 protein: CASSPLTSVTDTQYF
CDR3 DNA: TGTGCCAGCAGCCCGTTGACTAGCGTCACAGATACGCAGTATTTT
V gene: TRBV7-9
CDR3 length: 15
J gene: TRBJ2-3
clone size: few
D gene: TRBD2

CDR3 protein: CAWSVRTSGYGYTF
CDR3 DNA: TGTGCCTGGAGTGTACGAACATCTGGCTATGGCTACACCTTC
V gene: TRBV30
CDR3 length: 14
J gene: TRBJ1-2
clone size: .
D gene: .

CDR3 protein: CASSSGATEAFF
CDR3 DNA: TGTGCCAGCAGTTCAGGGGCCACTGAAGCTTTCTTT
V gene: TRBV28
CDR3 length: 12
J gene: TRBJ1-1
clone size: .
D gene: .

CDR3 protein: CASSSPGTFGEKLFF
CDR3 DNA: TGCGCCAGCAGCTCGCCCGGGACATTCGGGGAAAAACTGTTTTTT
V gene: TRBV4-3
CDR3 length: 15
J gene: TRBJ1-4
clone size: .
D gene: .

CDR3 protein: CASSHRETNEKLFF
CDR3 DNA: TGTGCCAGTAGCCACAGGGAGACTAATGAAAAACTGTTTTTT
V gene: TRBV19
CDR3 length: 14
J gene: TRBJ1-4
clone size: .
D gene: .

CDR3 protein: CSVEGGRNQPQHF
CDR3 DNA: TGCAGCGTTGAGGGGGGTCGCAATCAGCCCCAGCATTTT
V gene: TRBV29-1
CDR3 length: 13
J gene: TRBJ1-5
clone size: .
D gene: .

CDR3 protein: CASSEPGTGRYEQYF
CDR3 DNA: TGTGCCAGCAGTGAGCCCGGGACAGGGCGGTACGAGCAGTACTTC
V gene: TRBV6-1
CDR3 length: 15
J gene: TRBJ2-7
clone size: .
D gene: TRBD1

CDR3 protein: CASRSSCGETQYF
CDR3 DNA: TGCGCCAGCAGGTCTAGCTGTGGAGAGACCCAGTACTTC
V gene: TRBV10-1
CDR3 length: 13
J gene: TRBJ2-5
clone size: .
D gene: .

CDR3 protein: CASSPKDRGSTDTQYF
CDR3 DNA: TGTGCCAGCAGCCCCAAGGACAGGGGGAGCACAGATACGCAGTATTTT
V gene: TRBV7-3
CDR3 length: 16
J gene: TRBJ2-3
clone size: once
D gene: TRBD1

CDR3 protein: CASTLGPSYEQYF
CDR3 DNA: TGTGCCAGCACTTTGGGCCCTTCCTACGAGCAGTACTTC
V gene: TRBV7-3
CDR3 length: 13
J gene: TRBJ2-7
clone size: few
D gene: .

CDR3 protein: CASSLDRGRQEQYF
CDR3 DNA: TGTGCCAGCAGCTTAGACAGGGGGCGTCAAGAGCAGTACTTC
V gene: TRBV7-8
CDR3 length: 14
J gene: TRBJ2-7
clone size: .
D gene: TRBD1

CDR3 protein: CASSLVSGWNTGELFF
CDR3 DNA: TGTGCCAGCAGCTTAGTTAGCGGGTGGAACACCGGGGAGCTGTTTTTT
V gene: TRBV7-2
CDR3 length: 16
J gene: TRBJ2-2
clone size: few
D gene: TRBD2

CDR3 protein: CASSSPGLAGVGMTYEQYF
CDR3 DNA: TGTGCCAGCAGCTCTCCGGGACTAGCGGGAGTCGGCATGACCTACGAGCAGTACTTC
V gene: TRBV5-4
CDR3 length: 19
J gene: TRBJ2-7
clone size: .
D gene: TRBD2

CDR3 protein: CASSSLGNTIYF
CDR3 DNA: TGTGCCAGCAGCTCCCTGGGAAACACCATATATTTT
V gene: TRBV5-4
CDR3 length: 12
J gene: TRBJ1-3
clone size: .
D gene: .

CDR3 protein: CASSPRARGEETQYF
CDR3 DNA: TGTGCCAGCAGCCCCCGGGCCAGGGGCGAAGAGACCCAGTACTTC
V gene: TRBV3-1/TRBV3-2
CDR3 length: 15
J gene: TRBJ2-5
clone size: .
D gene: .

CDR3 protein: CASSPPGRGQGYEQYF
CDR3 DNA: TGTGCCAGCTCACCACCGGGCCGAGGACAGGGATACGAGCAGTACTTC
V gene: TRBV18
CDR3 length: 16
J gene: TRBJ2-7
clone size: .
D gene: TRBD1

CDR3 protein: CASSLGSPNPREQYF
CDR3 DNA: TGTGCCAGCAGTTTAGGTTCCCCTAACCCTCGGGAGCAGTACTTC
V gene: TRBV27
CDR3 length: 15
J gene: TRBJ2-7
clone size: .
D gene: .

CDR3 protein: CASSLSNDLYEQYF
CDR3 DNA: TGTGCCAGCAGCTTATCTAACGATCTCTACGAGCAGTACTTC
V gene: TRBV7-8
CDR3 length: 14
J gene: TRBJ2-7
clone size: .
D gene: .

CDR3 protein: CASSQRQGGNQPQHF
CDR3 DNA: TGCGCCAGCAGTCAAAGACAGGGCGGCAATCAGCCCCAGCATTTT
V gene: TRBV23-1
CDR3 length: 15
J gene: TRBJ1-5
clone size: .
D gene: TRBD1

CDR3 protein: CASSKVAGAKNIQYF
CDR3 DNA: TGTGCCAGCAGCAAAGTAGCGGGGGCCAAAAACATTCAGTACTTC
V gene: TRBV21-1
CDR3 length: 15
J gene: TRBJ2-4
clone size: .
D gene: .

CDR3 protein: CASSISGGQGSSYEQYF
CDR3 DNA: TGTGCCAGTAGTATTTCGGGGGGACAGGGGTCCTCCTACGAGCAGTACTTC
V gene: TRBV19
CDR3 length: 17
J gene: TRBJ2-7
clone size: .
D gene: TRBD1

CDR3 protein: CASSILGQGALGELFF
CDR3 DNA: TGTGCCAGTAGTATCTTGGGACAGGGGGCTTTGGGGGAGCTGTTTTTT
V gene: TRBV19
CDR3 length: 16
J gene: TRBJ2-2
clone size: .
D gene: TRBD1

CDR3 protein: CASSVGGSGDEQYF
CDR3 DNA: TGTGCCAGCAGCGTAGGTGGTAGCGGAGACGAGCAGTACTTC
V gene: TRBV9
CDR3 length: 14
J gene: TRBJ2-7
clone size: .
D gene: .

CDR3 protein: CASSLEGVRGFAEAFF
CDR3 DNA: TGTGCCAGCAGCTTAGAAGGGGTGCGGGGATTCGCTGAAGCTTTCTTT
V gene: TRBV11-2
CDR3 length: 16
J gene: TRBJ1-1
clone size: .
D gene: .

CDR3 protein: CASSLTGSVYEQYF
CDR3 DNA: TGTGCCAGCAGTCTTACAGGGTCCGTCTACGAGCAGTACTTC
V gene: TRBV28
CDR3 length: 14
J gene: TRBJ2-7
clone size: .
D gene: .

CDR3 protein: CASSGDRGPRRYEQYF
CDR3 DNA: TGCGCCAGCTCTGGGGACAGGGGGCCTCGGAGATACGAGCAGTACTTC
V gene: TRBV23-1
CDR3 length: 16
J gene: TRBJ2-7
clone size: once
D gene: TRBD1

CDR3 protein: CASSESHPNQPQHF
CDR3 DNA: TGTGCCAGCAGTGAAAGCCACCCCAATCAGCCCCAGCATTTT
V gene: TRBV2
CDR3 length: 14
J gene: TRBJ1-5
clone size: .
D gene: .

CDR3 protein: CASSPRTGEAYNEQFF
CDR3 DNA: TGTGCCAGCTCACCACGGACAGGGGAGGCCTACAATGAGCAGTTCTTC
V gene: TRBV18
CDR3 length: 16
J gene: TRBJ2-1
clone size: .
D gene: TRBD1